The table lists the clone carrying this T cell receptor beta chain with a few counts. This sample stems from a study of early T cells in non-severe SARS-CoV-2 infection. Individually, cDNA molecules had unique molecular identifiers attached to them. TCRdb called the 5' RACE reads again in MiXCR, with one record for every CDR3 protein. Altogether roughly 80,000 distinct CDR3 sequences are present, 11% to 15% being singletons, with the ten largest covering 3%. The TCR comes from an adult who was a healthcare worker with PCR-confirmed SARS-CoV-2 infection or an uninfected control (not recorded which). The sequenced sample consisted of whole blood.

The CDR3 DNA follows: TGCAGCGTTGGACGGCCGGGAGAGACCCAGTACTTC. Its protein is CSVGRPGETQYF. This chain connects TRBV29-1 to TRBJ2-5; D ambiguous. There are 12 residues in the CDR3. Germline assignment: CDR1 SQVTM and CDR2 ANQGSEA. V dropped 4 bases and J dropped 4 bases, with 10 bases sitting between them.